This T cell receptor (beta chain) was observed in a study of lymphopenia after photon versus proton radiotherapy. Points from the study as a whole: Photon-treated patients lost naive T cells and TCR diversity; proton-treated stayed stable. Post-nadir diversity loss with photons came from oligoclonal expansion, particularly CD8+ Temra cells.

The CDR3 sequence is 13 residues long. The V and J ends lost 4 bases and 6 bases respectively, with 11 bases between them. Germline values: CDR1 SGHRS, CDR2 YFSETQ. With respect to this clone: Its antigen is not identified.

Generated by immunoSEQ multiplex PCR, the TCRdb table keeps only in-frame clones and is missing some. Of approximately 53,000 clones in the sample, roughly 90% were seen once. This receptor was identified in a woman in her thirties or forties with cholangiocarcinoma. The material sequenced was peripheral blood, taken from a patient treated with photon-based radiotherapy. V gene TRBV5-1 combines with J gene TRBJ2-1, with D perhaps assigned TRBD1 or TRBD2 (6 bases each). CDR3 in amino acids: CASSPRGLNEQFF. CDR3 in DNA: TGCGCCAGCAGCCCCCGGGGGCTCAATGAGCAGTTCTTC.